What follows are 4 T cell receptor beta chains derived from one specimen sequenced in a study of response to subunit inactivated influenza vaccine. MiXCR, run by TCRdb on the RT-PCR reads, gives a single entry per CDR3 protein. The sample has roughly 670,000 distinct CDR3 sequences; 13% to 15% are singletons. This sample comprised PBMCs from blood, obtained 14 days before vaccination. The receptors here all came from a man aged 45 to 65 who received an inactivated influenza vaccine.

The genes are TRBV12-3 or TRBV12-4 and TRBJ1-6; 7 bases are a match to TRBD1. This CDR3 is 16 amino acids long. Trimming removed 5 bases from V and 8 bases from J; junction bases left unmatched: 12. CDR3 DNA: TGTGCCAGCAGTCCATGGACAGGAGAGATAGATTCACCCCTCCACTTT. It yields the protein CASSPWTGEIDSPLHF.

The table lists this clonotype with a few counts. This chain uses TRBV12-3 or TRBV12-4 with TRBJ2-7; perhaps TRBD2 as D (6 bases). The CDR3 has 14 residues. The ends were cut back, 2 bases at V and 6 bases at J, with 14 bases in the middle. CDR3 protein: CASSLWEFGGEQYF. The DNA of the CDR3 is TGTGCCAGCAGTTTATGGGAGTTCGGGGGCGAGCAGTACTTC.

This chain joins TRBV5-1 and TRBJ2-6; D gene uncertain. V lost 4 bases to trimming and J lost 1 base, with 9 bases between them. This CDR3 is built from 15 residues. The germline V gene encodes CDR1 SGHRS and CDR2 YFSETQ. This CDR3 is CASSDPSSGANVLTF. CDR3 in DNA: TGCGCCAGCAGCGACCCCAGTTCTGGGGCCAACGTCCTGACTTTC. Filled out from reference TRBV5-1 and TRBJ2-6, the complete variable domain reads KAGVTQTPRYLIKTRGQQVTLSCSPISGHRSVSWYQQTPGQGLQFLFEYFSETQRNKGNFPGRFSGRQFSNSRSEMNVSTLELGDSALYLCASSDPSSGANVLTFGAGSRLTVL.

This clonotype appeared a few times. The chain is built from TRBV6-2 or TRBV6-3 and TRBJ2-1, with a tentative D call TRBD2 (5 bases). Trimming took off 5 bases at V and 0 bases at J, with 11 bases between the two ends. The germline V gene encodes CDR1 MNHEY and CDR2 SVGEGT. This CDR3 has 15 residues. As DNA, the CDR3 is TGTGCCAGCAGTACTAGTCCAGACTCCTACAATGAGCAGTTCTTC. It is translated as CASSTSPDSYNEQFF.